This T cell receptor (beta chain) was sequenced during a study of T cell responses to AZD1222 COVID-19 vaccine. Study-wide points: White British people made up most donors, females outnumbered males, and clonal diversity was possibly underestimated. Spike-specific TCR breadth rose after two AZD1222 doses, and depth rose as well.

Clones were sequenced by immunoSEQ multiplex PCR, and TCRdb holds only the in-frame ones, with some missing. This sample has 100,000 to 150,000 clones, with about 89% found just once. With 3 bases removed from V and 10 bases from J, the gap between germline ends came to 15 bases. From germline, CDR1 is MNHNS and CDR2 SASEGT. The CDR3 has 13 amino acids. This clone was seen a single time. Its antigen is unknown. Sequenced here: peripheral blood, sampled on day 0 of AZD1222 vaccination. The V gene is TRBV6-1, the J gene TRBJ1-2; maybe TRBD1 (6 bases). The receptor was derived from an adult in good health. The CDR3 is CASSETGLSIYTF. In DNA form, the CDR3 reads TGTGCCAGCAGTGAGACAGGCCTCTCGATCTACACCTTC.